The 28 T cell receptor beta chains presented below share a single source sample, sequenced in a study of blood T cells in healthy people across ages. A second about 6 to 11 cycle PCR used barcoded and J-beta primers. MiXCR was run by TCRdb on the 5' RACE reads, yielding one entry per CDR3 protein. Of fewer than 1 million distinct CDR3 sequences listed, under 45% are singletons. The sample comprised blood. These receptors were collected from a man between 60 and 75 years old in good health.

Worth noting for this clonotype: A much larger clone differs by one base, so this may be a read error. The DNA of the CDR3 is TGTGCCAGCAGGGGACAGGGGTCAGATACGCAGTATTTT. Amino acids: CASRGQGSDTQYF. The J gene is TRBJ2-3, the V gene TRBV2, with TRBD1 matching over 10 bases. This CDR3 region has 13 residues. Germline V lookup: CDR1 SNHLY, CDR2 FYNNEI. The J segment lost 4 bases and the V segment lost 6 bases, leaving 1 base of the junction unmatched.

The chain links TRBV6-5 to TRBJ2-1; D gene ambiguous. Germline assignment: CDR1 MNHEY and CDR2 SVGAGI. V was shortened by 0 bases and J by 4 bases, with 4 bases between the two germline ends. The CDR3 consists of 13 residues. The CDR3 nucleotides read TGTGCCAGCAGTTACTCTCGGTACAATGAGCAGTTCTTC. Protein product: CASSYSRYNEQFF.

This clonotype was found many times. V is TRBV7-9 and J is TRBJ2-7; D remains unclear. Germline lookup yields CDR1 SEHNR and CDR2 FQNEAQ (reference sequence). CDR3 size: 15 residues. Trimming removed 4 bases at V and 1 base at J, with 14 bases between. The CDR3 here is CASSSPLGESYEQYF. The CDR3 DNA reads as TGTGCCAGCAGCTCCCCCCTCGGCGAGTCCTACGAGCAGTACTTC.

V and J are TRBV4-3 and TRBJ2-7; 8 nucleotides line up with TRBD2. J lost 0 bases, V lost 4 bases, and 8 bases had no gene match. The CDR3 length is 16 residues. CDR1 LGHNA and CDR2 YSLEER come from the germline V gene. The CDR3, as DNA: TGCGCCAGCAGCCGTGAAGCGGGGGAAACCTCCTACGAGCAGTACTTC. Translated: CASSREAGETSYEQYF.

The V gene is TRBV9, the J gene TRBJ2-3, with D maybe TRBD2 (5 bases). Trimming took off 2 bases at V and 4 bases at J, with 17 bases between the two ends. The germline CDR1 and CDR2 sequences are SGDLS and YYNGEE. The CDR3 runs to 16 residues. This chain's CDR3 is CASSVRPGNPADTQYF. The CDR3 region has the DNA TGTGCCAGCAGCGTCCGCCCGGGGAATCCGGCAGATACGCAGTATTTT.

Notes on this clonotype: One end of the junction does not line up with germline, which may come from a read error. The rearrangement joins TRBV7-3 to TRBJ2-1; D might be TRBD2 (5 bases). Germline lookup yields CDR1 SGHTA and CDR2 FQGTGA. The CDR3 length is 15 residues. CDR3: CASSGGLSSYKEQFF. The CDR3 nucleotides are TGTGCCAGCAGCGGCGGACTTAGCTCCTACAAGGAGCAGTTCTTC.

This clonotype was seen only a few times. The chain carries TRBV6-6 and TRBJ1-1; TRBD1 is a possible D gene (5 bases). Germline assignment: CDR1 MNHNY and CDR2 SVGAGI (reference sequence). V was trimmed by 5 bases and J by 1 base, leaving 11 bases between them. The CDR3 runs to 14 residues. The CDR3 sequence: CASSTQGENTEAFF. The CDR3 bases are TGTGCCAGCAGTACCCAGGGTGAGAACACTGAAGCTTTCTTT.

This rearrangement joins TRBV20-1 to TRBJ1-4, with no clear D. Germline V gene lookup returns CDR1 DFQATT and CDR2 SNEGSKA (reference sequence). V gave up 3 bases and J gave up 7 bases, with 12 bases separating them. The CDR3 has 13 residues. The CDR3 nucleotides read TGCAGTGCTAGGACGGGCTCAAGTGAAAAACTGTTTTTT. Residues: CSARTGSSEKLFF.

The chain combines TRBV6-6 with TRBJ2-1; D call uncertain. The CDR3 covers 13 residues. The V gene lost 6 bases and the J gene lost 6 bases, with 12 bases spanning the gap. Germline V gene lookup returns CDR1 MNHNY and CDR2 SVGAGI (reference sequence). CDR3 sequence (DNA): TGTGCCAGCAGGGACCTCCGAAGCAATGAGCAGTTCTTC. Its translation is CASRDLRSNEQFF.

Regarding this clonotype: Sequence at one end of the junction differs from germline and may be a read error. The chain employs TRBV5-1 and TRBJ2-5; possibly TRBD2 for D (6 bases). The CDR3 has 16 residues. Germline V CDR1 and CDR2: SGHRS, YFSETQ. The CDR3 is CASSLGVLPGVETRYF. DNA for the CDR3: TGCGCCAGCAGCTTGGGAGTGCTACCGGGGGTGGAGACCCGGTACTTC.

This clonotype has at least ten counts. The chain links TRBV5-1 to TRBJ1-6; D unresolved. Germline V gene sequence: CDR1 SGHRS, CDR2 YFSETQ. The CDR3 has 15 residues. V lost 0 bases, J lost 9 bases, and 13 bases lay in between. For the CDR3, the DNA is TGCGCCAGCAGCTTGGGGGCCGACGGTTTTTCACCCCTCCACTTT. This codes for CASSLGADGFSPLHF.

CDR3 residues: CASSPRMGGDRLGNEQFF. CDR3 DNA sequence: TGTGCCAGCAGCCCGCGAATGGGCGGGGATAGACTTGGTAATGAGCAGTTCTTC. The chain joins TRBV7-9 to TRBJ2-1; D perhaps matches TRBD2 (6 bases). The CDR3 sequence is 18 residues long. V was cut by 5 bases and J by 7 bases, with 27 bases left in between. Per the germline V gene, CDR1 is SEHNR and CDR2 is FQNEAQ (reference sequence).

This chain connects TRBV6-2 or TRBV6-3 to TRBJ1-5, with 7 nucleotides matching TRBD1. The CDR3 is made up of 15 amino acids. V gave up 5 bases and J gave up 2 bases; unmatched junction bases: 6. CDR1 is MNHEY, CDR2 SVGEGT, per germline. For the CDR3, the DNA is TGTGCCAGCAGTGACCGACAGGGCCGCAATCAGCCCCAGCATTTT. This codes for CASSDRQGRNQPQHF.

This clonotype turned up a few times. V gene TRBV7-8 combines with J gene TRBJ1-2; 9 nucleotides line up with TRBD1. CDR1 is SGHVS and CDR2 is FQNEAQ in the germline V gene. V lost 5 bases and J lost 8; bases outside the gene matches: 9. The CDR3 is 14 residues long. This chain's CDR3 is CASSRDRGSEGYTF. DNA of the CDR3: TGTGCCAGCAGCCGCGACAGGGGGAGTGAGGGCTACACCTTC.

The V gene is TRBV29-1, the J gene TRBJ1-2; D gene unclear. Germline V gene lookup returns CDR1 SQVTM and CDR2 ANQGSEA. V was clipped by 3 bases and J by 1 base, with 15 bases between them. CDR3 size: 15 residues. The chain's CDR3 is CSVETHGNRNYGYTF. The CDR3 bases are TGCAGCGTTGAGACCCACGGGAACCGTAACTATGGCTACACCTTC.

Here the CDR3 reads CASSPRAGPQETQYF. CDR3 DNA sequence: TGTGCCAGCAGCCCTCGAGCAGGGCCCCAAGAGACCCAGTACTTC. The chain uses TRBV7-2 and TRBJ2-5, with a tentative D call TRBD1 (5 bases). V lost 5 bases and J lost 1, with 14 bases in between. The CDR3 loop spans 15 amino acids. Germline CDR1 and CDR2: SGHTA and FQGNSA.

This clonotype has just a few counts. The chain couples TRBV7-9 to TRBJ1-4; TRBD1 agrees at 7 bases. The V gene's germline CDR1 is SEHNR and CDR2 FQNEAQ (reference sequence). Trimming took 5 bases from V and 5 from J; bases not matched to a gene: 8. CDR3 length equals 15 residues. The CDR3 sequence is CASSVIPGQNEKLFF. For the CDR3, the DNA is TGTGCCAGCAGCGTAATACCGGGACAGAATGAAAAACTGTTTTTT.

The table lists this clonotype with a few counts. The chain couples TRBV20-1 to TRBJ1-2, with TRBD1 matching over 10 bases. Germline CDR1 DFQATT, CDR2 SNEGSKA (reference sequence). The CDR3 runs to 15 residues. V shed 6 bases, J shed 5 bases, and the junction held 12 bases outside the gene matches. The CDR3 protein is CSAALGDRGGYGYTF. As DNA, the CDR3 is TGCAGTGCAGCCCTAGGGGACAGGGGCGGATATGGCTACACCTTC.

Points on this clonotype: A read error may produce the germline difference seen at one junction end. This rearrangement joins TRBV7-9 to TRBJ2-7, with TRBD1 matching over 9 bases. CDR1 SEHNR and CDR2 FQNEAQ come from the germline V gene (reference sequence). This CDR3 is built from 15 residues. This CDR3 is CASNLTGGMSREQYF. CDR3 bases: TGTGCCAGCAACTTAACAGGGGGCATGTCGAGGGAGCAGTACTTC. Full variable domain (rest looked up from reference TRBV7-9 and TRBJ2-7): DTGVSQNPRHKITKRGQNVTFRCDPISEHNRLYWYRQTLGQGPEFLTYFQNEAQLEKSRLLSDRFSAERPKGSFSTLEIQRTEQGDSAMYLCASNLTGGMSREQYFGPGTRLTVT.

The chain links TRBV20-1 to TRBJ2-7; tentative D call: TRBD2 (5 bases). Looked up from germline, CDR1 is DFQATT and CDR2 is SNEGSKA (reference sequence). V was clipped by 0 bases and J by 2 bases, with 14 bases between them. The CDR3 runs to 15 residues. The CDR3 sequence: CSARDAGGGAYEQYF. CDR3 bases: TGCAGTGCTAGAGATGCGGGCGGCGGAGCCTACGAGCAGTACTTC.

This clonotype was detected only a few times. The chain employs TRBV20-1 and TRBJ2-2; the match to TRBD1 covers 7 bases. The germline V gene encodes CDR1 DFQATT and CDR2 SNEGSKA (reference sequence). The CDR3 has 14 residues. V lost 5 bases to trimming and J lost 4 bases; unmatched junction nucleotides: 7. The CDR3 sequence: CSARGQLSTGELFF. The CDR3 DNA follows: TGCAGTGCTCGGGGACAGTTGTCCACCGGGGAGCTGTTTTTT.

The rearrangement uses TRBV5-6 and TRBJ1-1; D call uncertain. CDR1 SGHDT and CDR2 YYEEEE come from the germline V gene. Trimming removed 4 bases from V and 4 bases from J, with 17 bases in between. CDR3 size: 15 residues. CDR3 DNA: TGTGCCAGCAGCCCTGGGGTTTTGGGAGGCACTGAAGCTTTCTTT. Amino acids: CASSPGVLGGTEAFF.

This clonotype was detected only a few times. The V call is TRBV7-2, the J call TRBJ2-7; possible D gene TRBD2, 6 bases. Germline V gene sequence: CDR1 SGHTA, CDR2 FQGNSA. Deletions cut 2 bases from V and 5 bases from J, with 10 bases between. The CDR3 is 13 amino acids. The CDR3 loop is CASSLLRRDEQYF. Here the CDR3 DNA reads TGTGCCAGCAGCTTACTTCGGAGGGACGAGCAGTACTTC.

Only a few counts were recorded for this clonotype. The J gene is TRBJ1-6, the V gene TRBV20-1; D call uncertain. V shed 6 bases and J shed 6 bases, with 15 bases lying between them. CDR3 length: 14 amino acids. Per the germline V gene, CDR1 is DFQATT and CDR2 is SNEGSKA (reference sequence). The chain's CDR3 is CSAPHGEFNSPLHF. The CDR3 DNA reads TGCAGTGCGCCCCACGGGGAATTTAATTCACCCCTCCACTTT.

The V gene is TRBV4-3, the J gene TRBJ1-1; no reliable D call. The CDR3 extends over 14 amino acids. Per the germline V gene, CDR1 is LGHNA and CDR2 is YSLEER. V was cut by 1 base and J by 4 bases, with 10 bases left in between. Here the CDR3 reads CASSQGFGVTEAFF. CDR3 DNA sequence: TGCGCCAGCAGCCAAGGCTTCGGGGTCACTGAAGCTTTCTTT.

The chain employs TRBV20-1 and TRBJ2-7, with 10 bases identical to TRBD2. With the DNA end fitting TRBJ2-5 better, the J assignment may be wrong. The length of the CDR3 is 14 residues. From germline, CDR1 is DFQATT and CDR2 SNEGSKA (reference sequence). The CDR3 is CSARTSGRHQTQYF. The CDR3 DNA reads as TGCAGTGCTAGGACTAGCGGGCGCCATCAGACCCAGTACTTC.

The genes are TRBV4-1 and TRBJ2-1; D may be TRBD1 (6 bases). V lost 1 base and J 2 bases, leaving 12 bases between the germline ends. Germline assignment: CDR1 MGHRA and CDR2 YSYEKL. The CDR3 is 16 amino acids. CDR3 loop: CASSQGDQGPYNEQFF. CDR3 sequence (DNA): TGCGCCAGCAGCCAAGGAGATCAGGGGCCCTACAATGAGCAGTTCTTC.

This rearrangement joins TRBV9 to TRBJ2-1; TRBD2 agrees at 9 bases. The germline CDR1 and CDR2 sequences are SGDLS and YYNGEE. The CDR3 loop spans 15 amino acids. With 6 bases clipped from V and 8 bases from J, the junction kept 12 bases outside the gene matches. The CDR3 protein is CASTLTGTSFHEQFF. The CDR3 DNA follows: TGTGCCAGCACCTTAACCGGGACTAGCTTCCATGAGCAGTTCTTC.